This T cell receptor (beta chain) was captured by sequencing in a study of blood T cell repertoires in COVID-19. As for the study in general: Sources were T cells, B-cell-depleted T cells, or PBMCs; the material itself was cDNA or gDNA.

The V end lost 2 bases, the J end lost 5 bases, and 13 bases lay between the germline ends. The CDR3 has 13 residues. Germline CDR1 reads GTSNPN; CDR2 reads SVGIG (reference sequence). In the authors' methods: It was from reference gene primer amplification that nucleated cell counts were estimated. Using immunoSEQ multiplex PCR, the repertoire was profiled, and TCRdb retains in-frame clones only, with some absent. The V and J calls and clone size are taken from that table; D and trimming were inferred from the DNA. In the table there are 65,000 to 95,000 clones, roughly 80% of which are singletons. The source of this sequence is a woman aged 35 to 49 with active or convalescent COVID-19. Input material: peripheral blood. The chain couples TRBV30 to TRBJ2-7, with TRBD2 as a possible D gene (5 bases). The DNA for the CDR3 is TGTGCCTGGAGTTCGGGGTACGGGGACGAGCAGTACTTC. It codes for CAWSSGYGDEQYF.